Below are 25 T cell receptor beta chains sequenced from a single sample in a study of breast tumors, draining lymph nodes, adjacent tissues (dated by TCRdb to 2016 to 2017). The receptor library was made with multiplex PCR. Sequenced using an Illumina HiSeq 2000. TCRdb trimmed public reads at Q25 via fastp, called clones via MiXCR and kept in-frame beta chains. Each entry merges the rows of one CDR3 protein and shows their most common DNA and genes. This sample lists around 230,000 distinct CDR3 sequences; under 40% were detected once. The ten top clones hold roughly 3.5% of the sample. Lymph node samples came from the axillary draining lymph nodes of breast cancer patients. Sequencing was done on a sample of axillary lymph node tissue. These receptors all come from a female donor with breast cancer. Some clones in this sample may be carry-over from other donors' samples.

Ten or more counts support this clonotype. This rearrangement joins TRBV5-5 to TRBJ1-2, with TRBD1 matching 9 bases. The germline V gene has CDR1 SGHKS and CDR2 YYEKEE (reference sequence). V lost 1 base, J lost 4 bases, and 5 bases stayed unmatched. This CDR3 region has 15 residues. DNA of the CDR3: TGTGCCAGCAGCTTGACCGGGACAGGGTCCTATGGCTACACCTTC. Amino acids: CASSLTGTGSYGYTF.

This clonotype showed up many times. V and J are TRBV10-3 and TRBJ2-5; 9 nucleotides align to TRBD2. CDR3 length equals 15 residues. The ends lost 4 bases at V and 5 bases at J; junction bases unmatched: 8. The V gene's germline CDR1 is ENHRY and CDR2 SYGVKD. DNA for the CDR3: TGTGCCATCAGTGGAGTAGCGGGGGCGGGCGAGACCCAGTACTTC. Its translation is CAISGVAGAGETQYF.

The chain couples TRBV7-6 to TRBJ1-1; 9 bases are a match to TRBD1. J lost 5 bases, V lost 2 bases, and 12 bases had no gene match. Germline CDR1 SGHVS, CDR2 FNYEAQ. This CDR3 has 17 amino acids. The CDR3 nucleotides are TGTGCCAGCAGCTTAAGGACAGGGGTACGGAAAGGTACTGAAGCTTTCTTT. Its translation is CASSLRTGVRKGTEAFF.

This clonotype came up many times. The rearrangement uses TRBV2 and TRBJ2-1; D remains unclear. V shed 7 bases and J shed 3 bases, with 13 bases lying between them. The CDR3 loop spans 14 amino acids. Per the germline V gene, CDR1 is SNHLY and CDR2 is FYNNEI. For the CDR3, the DNA is TGTGCCAGCATGCGTGGCAGGAGCTACAATGAGCAGTTCTTC. Translating it yields CASMRGRSYNEQFF.

In this sample, this clonotype turned up many times. The rearrangement links TRBV24-1 to TRBJ2-3; 8 positions agree with TRBD2. The CDR3 contains 17 residues. The V segment lost 4 bases and the J segment 2 bases; nucleotides outside the gene matches: 10. CDR1 and CDR2 from the germline V gene are KGHDR and SFDVKD. CDR3: CATSEHGAGGLTDTQYF. CDR3 coding DNA: TGTGCCACCAGTGAGCACGGGGCGGGGGGCCTCACAGATACGCAGTATTTT.

There are many counts of this clonotype. This chain links TRBV15 with TRBJ1-6; D remains unclear. This CDR3 comprises 16 residues. V lost 0 bases, J lost 8 bases, and 14 bases lay in between. The germline V gene has CDR1 LNHNV and CDR2 YYDKDF (reference sequence). The CDR3 DNA is TGTGCCACCAGCAGAGATCGCGGCCAGGCATATTCACCCCTCCACTTT. As protein: CATSRDRGQAYSPLHF.

This clonotype appeared many times. The rearrangement uses TRBV19 and TRBJ1-5; D might be TRBD1 (5 bases). Deletions cut 6 bases from V and 6 bases from J, with 12 bases between. The CDR3 totals 13 residues. Germline assignment: CDR1 LNHDA and CDR2 SQIVND (reference sequence). CDR3 nucleotides: TGTGCCAGTAGGGCAGGGATGAGTCAGCCCCAGCATTTT. Its translation: CASRAGMSQPQHF. The full variable domain, rest sourced from reference TRBV19 and TRBJ1-5, is DGGITQSPKYLFRKEGQNVTLSCEQNLNHDAMYWYRQDPGQGLRLIYYSQIVNDFQKGDIAEGYSVSREKKESFPLTVTSAQKNPTAFYLCASRAGMSQPQHFGDGTRLSIL.

V gene TRBV4-2 combines with J gene TRBJ2-7, with 7 bases aligning to TRBD2. Trimming cost V 1 base and J 6 bases; bases outside gene matches: 3. This CDR3 is built from 13 residues. In germline, CDR1 is LGHNA, CDR2 YNFKEQ. CDR3 bases: TGTGCCAGCAGCCAAGGGACTAGTAGCGAGCAGTACTTC. Amino acids: CASSQGTSSEQYF.

To note about this clonotype: A read error may produce the germline difference seen at one junction end. J is TRBJ2-1 and V is TRBV11-2, with TRBD2 matching 11 bases. The CDR3 spans 22 residues. Germline assignment: CDR1 SGHAT and CDR2 FQNNGV. CDR3 in amino acids: CASSPSLRGRRGTSGNSNEQSF. As DNA, the CDR3 is TGTGCCAGCAGCCCTAGTCTACGCGGGAGACGGGGGACTAGCGGAAACTCTAATGAGCAGTCCTTC.

This clonotype was detected ten times or more. The gene calls are TRBV2 and TRBJ1-2; D unresolved. Deletions cut 4 bases from V and 8 bases from J, with 14 bases between. CDR3 size: 13 residues. CDR1 SNHLY and CDR2 FYNNEI come from the germline V gene. In DNA form, the CDR3 reads TGTGCCAGCAGTGTTGGGCTCCGTAAGGGCTACACCTTC. Translating gives CASSVGLRKGYTF.

This clonotype appeared many times. The chain couples TRBV25-1 to TRBJ2-1; TRBD2 matches 8 bases. The ends lost 9 bases at V and 1 base at J; junction bases unmatched: 14. Germline loops: CDR1 MGHDK, CDR2 SYGVNS. The CDR3 has 17 amino acids. The CDR3 region is CASISGGPGGSYNEQFF. The CDR3 DNA is TGTGCCAGTATTTCGGGGGGGCCGGGAGGGTCCTACAATGAGCAGTTCTTC.

This clonotype was recorded a few times. V and J are TRBV3-1 and TRBJ2-7; no definite D call. CDR1 is LGHDT and CDR2 is YNNKEL in the germline V gene (reference sequence). Trimming shortened V by 3 bases and J by 1 base, and 13 bases separated the two germline ends. CDR3 size: 15 residues. The CDR3 spells CASSQGPYTSYEQYF. Written as DNA, the CDR3 is TGTGCCAGCAGCCAGGGTCCTTACACATCCTACGAGCAGTACTTC.

This chain uses TRBV19 with TRBJ2-1; D not resolved. V was clipped by 4 bases and J by 6 bases, with 4 bases between them. CDR1 is LNHDA, CDR2 SQIVND, per germline (reference sequence). The CDR3 is 11 residues long. CDR3 bases: TGTGCCAGTAGTAGTAGCAATGAGCAGTTCTTC. Amino acids: CASSSSNEQFF.

The table lists this clonotype with many counts. The chain links TRBV19 to TRBJ1-3; D gene uncertain. Trimming stripped 8 bases from V and 0 bases from J, with 17 bases between. This CDR3 contains 16 residues. Germline CDR1 is LNHDA and CDR2 is SQIVND (reference sequence). CDR3 bases: TGTGCCAGTGGGTCAGGACGCTTTAGCTCTGGAAACACCATATATTTT. It codes for CASGSGRFSSGNTIYF.

The chain joins TRBV4-2 to TRBJ1-4, with D uncertain. The CDR3 has 15 amino acids. Per the germline V gene, CDR1 is LGHNA and CDR2 is YNFKEQ. V dropped 11 bases and J dropped 5 bases, with 21 bases sitting between them. CDR3 loop: CAGGQDRQMNEKLFF. DNA for the CDR3: TGTGCCGGCGGCCAAGATAGGCAGATGAATGAAAAACTGTTTTTT.

This clonotype was counted only a few times. The V gene is TRBV30, the J gene TRBJ2-2; possible D gene TRBD1, 6 bases. Germline V gene data show CDR1 as GTSNPN and CDR2 as SVGIG (reference sequence). The V end lost 2 bases, the J end lost 4 bases, and 11 bases lay between the germline ends. This CDR3 spans 14 amino acids. CDR3 sequence reads: CAWSQGFSTGELFF. Written as DNA, the CDR3 is TGTGCCTGGAGTCAGGGGTTTAGCACCGGGGAGCTGTTTTTT.

This chain links TRBV3-1 with TRBJ2-3; D not resolved. The germline V and J ends were trimmed by 4 bases and 2 bases, with 10 bases remaining between them. The CDR3 is 14 residues long. Germline V CDR1 and CDR2: LGHDT, YNNKEL (reference sequence). Written as DNA, the CDR3 is TGTGCCAGCAGCCGTGGACGGTTCACAGATACGCAGTATTTT. This translates into CASSRGRFTDTQYF.

On this clonotype: One end of the junction does not line up with germline, which may come from a read error. This rearrangement joins TRBV5-1 to TRBJ1-5; TRBD1 agrees at 10 bases. Germline CDR1 is SGHRS and CDR2 is YFSETQ. The CDR3 consists of 14 residues. CDR3 DNA sequence: TGCGCCAGCAGCTTGGGAGACAGGGGGCACCCCCAGCATTTC. It translates to CASSLGDRGHPQHF.

The J gene is TRBJ1-5, the V gene TRBV15, with D hard to call. V was shortened by 5 bases and J by 3 bases, with 14 bases between the two germline ends. Germline lookup yields CDR1 LNHNV and CDR2 YYDKDF (reference sequence). This CDR3 region has 15 residues. In nucleotides, the CDR3 is TGTGCCACCAGCCATGCGCGTCACTCCAATCAGCCCCAGCATTTT. Its protein is CATSHARHSNQPQHF. Filled out from reference TRBV15 and TRBJ1-5, the complete variable domain reads DAMVIQNPRYQVTQFGKPVTLSCSQTLNHNVMYWYQQKSSQAPKLLFHYYDKDFNNEADTPDNFQSRRPNTSFCFLDIRSPGLGDTAMYLCATSHARHSNQPQHFGDGTRLSIL.

This clonotype showed up many times. V usage is TRBV7-2 and J usage is TRBJ1-2, with 7 bases lining up with TRBD1. The CDR3 loop spans 16 amino acids. Germline trimming cut 1 base from V and 4 bases from J; bases unmatched to any gene: 9. Germline V gene data show CDR1 as SGHTA and CDR2 as FQGNSA. The CDR3 DNA reads as TGTGCCAGCAGCTTAGTGGGAACAGGGGAAGGCTATGGCTACACCTTC. It specifies CASSLVGTGEGYGYTF. The full variable domain, completed using reference TRBV7-2 and TRBJ1-2, is GAGVSQSPSNKVTEKGKDVELRCDPISGHTALYWYRQSLGQGLEFLIYFQGNSAPDKSGLPSDRFSAERTGGSVSTLTIQRTQQEDSAVYLCASSLVGTGEGYGYTFGSGTRLTVV.

In the case of this clonotype: The conserved phenylalanine or tryptophan is not found at the CDR3 terminus, so this likely reflects a read error. The rearrangement links TRBV10-3 to TRBJ2-4; TRBD2 matches at 7 bases. Germline lookup yields CDR1 ENHRY and CDR2 SYGVKD. CDR3 length: 13 residues. V lost 0 bases to trimming and J lost 13 bases; unmatched junction nucleotides: 6. CDR3 amino acids: CAISESVTSWQYL. The CDR3 nucleotides are TGTGCCATCAGTGAGTCCGTGACTAGCTGGCAGTACCTC.

This clonotype has at least ten counts. The chain recombines TRBV10-3 with TRBJ2-7, with D unresolved. The length of the CDR3 is 15 residues. CDR1 ENHRY and CDR2 SYGVKD come from the germline V gene. The V gene lost 4 bases and the J gene lost 3 bases, with 16 bases spanning the gap. The CDR3 DNA is TGTGCCATCAGTGTTTCACGAGACACCCTCTACGAGCAGTACTTC. It yields the protein CAISVSRDTLYEQYF.

Ten or more counts support this clonotype. The genes are TRBV4-1 and TRBJ2-7, with D possibly being TRBD2 (6 bases). Germline CDR1 MGHRA, CDR2 YSYEKL. The CDR3 covers 15 residues. Trimming pared 0 bases from V and 5 bases from J, leaving 14 bases between. The CDR3 nucleotides are TGCGCCAGCAGCCAAGAACGGGGTCTAGCGAACGAGCAGTACTTC. This gives the protein CASSQERGLANEQYF.

The sample holds a few counts of this clonotype. Possible read error: a much larger clone is one base away. V and J are TRBV12-3 or TRBV12-4 and TRBJ1-5; D perhaps matches TRBD1 (5 bases). V was pared by 3 bases and J by 3 bases, with 12 bases between. The CDR3 is 15 amino acids. This CDR3 reads CASSFGAGLNQPQHF. In nucleotides, the CDR3 is TGTGCCAGCAGTTTCGGTGCGGGGCTCAATCAGCCCCAGCATTTT.

This clonotype occurred a few times. A single base separates this from a much larger clone, so it may be a read error. DNA of the CDR3: TGTGCCACCAGTGAGTCTGGCCGGGATTTCCGCTCTGGGGCCAACGTCCTGACTTTC. This codes for CATSESGRDFRSGANVLTF. The rearrangement links TRBV10-3 to TRBJ2-6, with D possibly matching TRBD2 (5 bases). The CDR3 extends over 19 amino acids. The germline V gene encodes CDR1 ENHRY and CDR2 SYGVKD.